This T cell receptor beta chain was sequenced in a study of OX40 agonist ivuxolimab in advanced cancers. General study points: At doses 0.1 to 3.0 mg/kg, CD4+ and CD8+ clones expanded. Expanded peripheral T cell antigen specificity was not determined.

Autoimmune disease history or systemic immunosuppression barred patients. CDR3 size: 14 residues. Germline CDR1 is SGHDT and CDR2 is YYEEEE. V lost 1 base, J lost 0 bases, and 7 bases lay in between. A note on this clone: Its antigen is unknown.

Only in-frame clones appear in the TCRdb table, and some are missing; sequencing was by immunoSEQ multiplex PCR. The table records some 100,000 clones, around 93% of them present only once. This TCR was sampled from an adult with an advanced solid tumor such as melanoma, head and neck, liver or kidney cancer. The V gene is TRBV5-6, the J gene TRBJ1-1; D unresolved. Specimen: CD4+ or CD8+ T cells sorted from blood, collected in a trial of the OX40 agonist ivuxolimab. CDR3 loop: CASSLLGVNTEAFF. In nucleotides, the CDR3 is TGTGCCAGCAGCTTGCTGGGCGTGAACACTGAAGCTTTCTTT.